The present T cell receptor beta chain was sequenced within a study of neurological immune-mediated disorders. The authors produced cDNA by 5'RACE using 10-nucleotide random UMIs. Sequencing runs each generated in excess of 160 million TCR-beta sequences derived from 15-18 subjects. TCRdb used MiXCR to reprocess the 5' RACE reads, holding one entry per CDR3 protein. There are tens of thousands of distinct CDR3 sequences in the sample; 2.5% occur only once, and 2.5% to 3.5% lies in the top ten. The CDR3 consists of 12 residues. Trimming removed 0 bases at V and 7 bases at J, with 7 bases between. Germline lookup yields CDR1 SGHTA and CDR2 FQGNSA. Study-level results: It was HTLV-1-associated myelopathy that showed the most TCR clonal expansion, while multiple sclerosis showed the least, falling below healthy controls.

This clonotype was detected many times. Its antigen is unidentified. The chain employs TRBV7-2 and TRBJ2-7; D is undetermined. Sequencing was done on a sample of PBMCs. The receptor's source is a man aged 50-60 years with multiple sclerosis. CDR3 amino acids: CASSLANLEQYF. CDR3 bases: TGTGCCAGCAGCTTAGCGAATCTAGAGCAGTACTTC.